These 14 T cell receptor beta chains originate from one sample sequenced in a study of T cells after yellow fever vaccination. Each CDR3 protein gets one entry after TCRdb re-called the 5' RACE reads with MiXCR. Among just over 300,000 distinct CDR3 sequences listed, roughly 4% were seen once. Source: PBMCs, taken on the day of the yellow fever booster vaccination. The receptors were sampled from a man aged 18-30 years who received the YFV17D yellow fever vaccine.

The sample holds a few counts of this clonotype. The V and J genes are TRBV30 and TRBJ1-1; no clear D. This CDR3 is built from 12 residues. Germline CDR1 is GTSNPN and CDR2 is SVGIG (reference sequence). The V gene lost 2 bases and the J gene lost 8 bases, with 12 bases spanning the gap. The DNA for the CDR3 is TGTGCCTGGAGTCGTCGGGATTCGGAAGCTTTCTTT. Encoded protein: CAWSRRDSEAFF.

There are many counts of this clonotype. The gene calls are TRBV4-1 and TRBJ1-2; maybe TRBD1 (5 bases). The V gene's germline CDR1 is MGHRA and CDR2 YSYEKL. The CDR3 totals 13 residues. Trimming pared 4 bases from V and 8 bases from J, leaving 14 bases between. As DNA, the CDR3 is TGCGCCAGCAGCCCCCGAAGGGACCGGGGCTACACCTTC. Protein product: CASSPRRDRGYTF.

This clonotype was observed a few times. An end of the junction does not agree with germline; a read error may underlie this. The chain carries TRBV7-9 and TRBJ2-6; no reliable D call. The CDR3 totals 14 residues. CDR1 SEHNR and CDR2 FQNEAQ come from the germline V gene (reference sequence). CDR3 in amino acids: CSSSWSSGANVLTF. CDR3 bases: TGTTCCAGCAGCTGGAGCTCTGGGGCCAACGTCCTGACTTTC. The entire variable domain, with the rest obtained from reference TRBV7-9 and TRBJ2-6, is as follows: DTGVSQNPRHKITKRGQNVTFRCDPISEHNRLYWYRQTLGQGPEFLTYFQNEAQLEKSRLLSDRFSAERPKGSFSTLEIQRTEQGDSAMYLCSSSWSSGANVLTFGAGSRLTVL.

This clonotype was detected a few times. The chain recombines TRBV29-1 with TRBJ1-1, with a tentative D call TRBD1 (6 bases). V gave up 7 bases and J gave up 0 bases, with 9 bases separating them. This CDR3 contains 12 residues. Germline loops: CDR1 SQVTM, CDR2 ANQGSEA. CDR3 nucleotide sequence: TGCAGCGCACAGGGAATGAACACTGAAGCTTTCTTT. It codes for CSAQGMNTEAFF.

The chain employs TRBV11-2 and TRBJ2-3; TRBD2 is a possible D gene (6 bases). The V gene's germline CDR1 is SGHAT and CDR2 FQNNGV. The CDR3 runs to 16 residues. V was clipped by 2 bases and J by 3 bases, with 15 bases between them. The CDR3 sequence is CASSLRAGLLTDTQYF. DNA of the CDR3: TGTGCCAGCAGCTTAAGGGCGGGGTTGTTGACAGATACGCAGTATTTT.

This clonotype occurred many times. The V and J genes are TRBV6-5 and TRBJ2-1; 7 nucleotides line up with TRBD1. J lost 6 bases, V lost 0 bases, and 8 bases had no gene match. This CDR3 spans 16 amino acids. Germline V gives CDR1 MNHEY, CDR2 SVGAGI. The CDR3 spells CASSYSIRDSFNEQFF. CDR3 DNA: TGTGCCAGCAGTTACTCAATCCGGGACAGCTTCAATGAGCAGTTCTTC.

There are a few counts of this clonotype. This may come from a read error, since a much larger clone is one base off. The J gene is TRBJ2-3, the V gene TRBV7-3; D might be TRBD1 (6 bases). V shed 1 base and J shed 1 base, with 6 bases lying between them. CDR1 and CDR2 from the germline V gene are SGHTA and FQGTGA. CDR3 length: 14 residues. CDR3 sequence: CASSLNRGTDTQYF. The CDR3 DNA follows: TGTGCCAGCAGCTTAAACAGGGGCACAGATACGCAGTATTTT.

This clonotype was observed many times. The chain carries TRBV7-9 and TRBJ2-5, with 7 positions matching TRBD1. Trimming cost V 7 bases and J 1 base; bases outside gene matches: 12. CDR3 size: 16 residues. Germline V gene data show CDR1 as SEHNR and CDR2 as FQNEAQ (reference sequence). CDR3 nucleotides: TGTGCCAGCAACGTAGGGGCCTCAGGGGGCCAAGAGACCCAGTACTTC. Its translation: CASNVGASGGQETQYF. Using reference TRBV7-9 and TRBJ2-5 for the parts outside the CDR3, the full variable domain is DTGVSQNPRHKITKRGQNVTFRCDPISEHNRLYWYRQTLGQGPEFLTYFQNEAQLEKSRLLSDRFSAERPKGSFSTLEIQRTEQGDSAMYLCASNVGASGGQETQYFGPGTRLLVL.

Only a few counts were recorded for this clonotype. This rearrangement joins TRBV6-6 to TRBJ1-2; D gene uncertain. V was cut by 0 bases and J by 0 bases, with 5 bases left in between. The CDR3 is 14 residues long. Germline V CDR1 and CDR2: MNHNY, SVGAGI (reference sequence). CDR3 coding DNA: TGTGCCAGCAGTTACTCGAGAGCTAACTATGGCTACACCTTC. Encoded protein: CASSYSRANYGYTF.

This clonotype was counted many times. The chain has TRBV27 and TRBJ2-3; 7 bases agree with TRBD1. Germline CDR1 reads MNHEY; CDR2 reads SMNVEV (reference sequence). Trimming took 4 bases from V and 4 from J; bases not matched to a gene: 11. The length of the CDR3 is 16 residues. CDR3 region: CASSSYRGGFSDTQYF. In DNA, the CDR3 is TGTGCCAGCAGTTCTTACAGGGGTGGATTCTCAGATACGCAGTATTTT.

The chain employs TRBV15 and TRBJ2-3; D possibly corresponds to TRBD2 (5 bases). The CDR3 is made up of 15 amino acids. V lost 1 base and J lost 2, with 10 bases in between. Per germline, CDR1 LNHNV and CDR2 YYDKDF (reference sequence). In nucleotides, the CDR3 is TGTGCCACCAGCAGAGGCGGGCACACCACAGATACGCAGTATTTT. As protein: CATSRGGHTTDTQYF.

Worth noting for this clonotype: Sequence at one end of the junction differs from germline and may be a read error. J is TRBJ2-7 and V is TRBV6-2 or TRBV6-3; no clear D gene. This CDR3 spans 14 amino acids. Germline V gives CDR1 MNHEY, CDR2 SVGEGT. CDR3 nucleotides: TGTGCCAGCAGTTATGGTCTCAGCACCTACGTGCAGTACTTC. Translating it yields CASSYGLSTYVQYF.

There are many counts of this clonotype. J is TRBJ2-2 and V is TRBV20-1; D is possibly TRBD2 (6 bases). The CDR3 extends over 15 amino acids. Germline values: CDR1 DFQATT, CDR2 SNEGSKA (reference sequence). Trimming stripped 3 bases from V and 2 bases from J, with 13 bases between. This CDR3 reads CSARGPSDNTGELFF. Here the CDR3 DNA reads TGCAGTGCTAGGGGTCCTAGCGACAACACCGGGGAGCTGTTTTTT.

This clonotype was picked up many times. The chain combines TRBV7-2 with TRBJ2-7; no firm D call. V lost 4 bases and J lost 3, with 10 bases in between. The CDR3 is made up of 13 amino acids. Looked up from germline, CDR1 is SGHTA and CDR2 is FQGNSA. The CDR3 here is CASSSYFGYEQYF. CDR3 in DNA: TGTGCCAGCAGCTCATACTTCGGCTACGAGCAGTACTTC.